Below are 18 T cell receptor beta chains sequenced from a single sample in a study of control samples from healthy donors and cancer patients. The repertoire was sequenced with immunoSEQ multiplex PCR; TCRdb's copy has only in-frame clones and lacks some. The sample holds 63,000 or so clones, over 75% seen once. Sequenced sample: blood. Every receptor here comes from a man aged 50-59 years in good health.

CDR3 DNA: TGTGCCACAACAGCCCCAAGACAGGGGCGCCCCGAAGCTTTCTTT. Translated: CATTAPRQGRPEAFF. The chain carries TRBV19 and TRBJ1-1; 8 bases match TRBD1. The CDR3 extends over 15 amino acids. The J segment lost 8 bases and the V segment lost 10 bases, leaving 18 bases of the junction unmatched. Germline lookup yields CDR1 LNHDA and CDR2 SQIVND (reference sequence).

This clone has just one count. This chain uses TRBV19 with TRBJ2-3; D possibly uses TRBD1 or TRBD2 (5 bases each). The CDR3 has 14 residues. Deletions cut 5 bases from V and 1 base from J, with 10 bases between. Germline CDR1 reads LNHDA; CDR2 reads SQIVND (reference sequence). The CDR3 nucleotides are TGTGCCAGTAGTCGGGGCTCGCGCACAGATACGCAGTATTTT. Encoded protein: CASSRGSRTDTQYF.

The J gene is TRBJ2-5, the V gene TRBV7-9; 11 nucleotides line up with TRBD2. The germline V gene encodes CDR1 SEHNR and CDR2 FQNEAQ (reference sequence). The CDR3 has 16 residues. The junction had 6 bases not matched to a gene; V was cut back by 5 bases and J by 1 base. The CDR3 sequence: CASSQSGTSGQETQYF. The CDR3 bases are TGTGCCAGCAGCCAGTCCGGGACTAGCGGCCAAGAGACCCAGTACTTC.

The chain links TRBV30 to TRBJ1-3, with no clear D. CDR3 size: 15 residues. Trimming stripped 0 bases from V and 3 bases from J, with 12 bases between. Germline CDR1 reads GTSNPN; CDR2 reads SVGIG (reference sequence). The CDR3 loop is CAWSVGRTVGNTIYF. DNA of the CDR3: TGTGCCTGGAGTGTAGGGAGAACGGTTGGAAACACCATATATTTT.

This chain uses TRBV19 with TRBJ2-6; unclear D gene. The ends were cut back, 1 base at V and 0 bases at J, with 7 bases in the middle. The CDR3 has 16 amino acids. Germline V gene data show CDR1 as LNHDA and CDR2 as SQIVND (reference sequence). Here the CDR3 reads CASSIVKPSGANVLTF. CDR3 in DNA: TGTGCCAGTAGTATAGTTAAACCCTCTGGGGCCAACGTCCTGACTTTC.

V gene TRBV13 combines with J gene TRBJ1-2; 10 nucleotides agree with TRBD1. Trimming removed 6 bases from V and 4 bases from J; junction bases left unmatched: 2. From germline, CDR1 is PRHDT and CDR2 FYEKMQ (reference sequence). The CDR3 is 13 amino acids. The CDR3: CASRDRGGYGYTF. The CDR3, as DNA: TGTGCCAGCAGGGACAGGGGGGGCTATGGCTACACCTTC. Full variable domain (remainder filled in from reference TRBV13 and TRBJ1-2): AAGVIQSPRHLIKEKRETATLKCYPIPRHDTVYWYQQGPGQDPQFLISFYEKMQSDKGSIPDRFSAQQFSDYHSELNMSSLELGDSALYFCASRDRGGYGYTFGSGTRLTVV.

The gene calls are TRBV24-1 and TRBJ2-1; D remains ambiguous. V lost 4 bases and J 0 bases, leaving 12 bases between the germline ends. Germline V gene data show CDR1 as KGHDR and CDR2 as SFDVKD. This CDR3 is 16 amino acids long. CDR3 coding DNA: TGTGCCACCAGTGACAAAGACGCGAGCTCCTACAATGAGCAGTTCTTC. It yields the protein CATSDKDASSYNEQFF.

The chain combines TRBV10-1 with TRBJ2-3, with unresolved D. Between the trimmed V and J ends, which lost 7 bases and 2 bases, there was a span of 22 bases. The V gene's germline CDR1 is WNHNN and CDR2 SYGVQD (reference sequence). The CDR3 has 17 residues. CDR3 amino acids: CASMTQDGDQVTDTQYF. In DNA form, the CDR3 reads TGCGCCAGCATGACCCAGGACGGAGATCAAGTCACAGATACGCAGTATTTT.

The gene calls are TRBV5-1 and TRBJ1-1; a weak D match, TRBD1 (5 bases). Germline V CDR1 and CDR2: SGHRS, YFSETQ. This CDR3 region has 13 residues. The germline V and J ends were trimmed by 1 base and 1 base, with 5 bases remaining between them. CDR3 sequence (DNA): TGCGCCAGCAGCTTGAGGGGGAACACTGAAGCTTTCTTT. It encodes CASSLRGNTEAFF.

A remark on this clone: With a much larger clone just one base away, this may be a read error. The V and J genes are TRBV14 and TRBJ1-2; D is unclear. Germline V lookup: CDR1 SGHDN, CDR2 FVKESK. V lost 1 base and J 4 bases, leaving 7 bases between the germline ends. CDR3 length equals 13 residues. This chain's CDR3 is CASSQGGGYGYTF. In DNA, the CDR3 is TGTGCCAGCAGCCAAGGGGGAGGCTATGGCTACACCTTC.

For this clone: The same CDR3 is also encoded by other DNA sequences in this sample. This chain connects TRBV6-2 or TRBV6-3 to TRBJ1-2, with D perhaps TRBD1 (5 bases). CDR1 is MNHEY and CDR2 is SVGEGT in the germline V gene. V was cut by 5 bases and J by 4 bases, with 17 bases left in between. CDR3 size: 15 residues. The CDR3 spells CASSREETGAYGYTF. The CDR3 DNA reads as TGTGCCAGCAGTCGAGAGGAAACAGGCGCCTATGGCTACACCTTC.

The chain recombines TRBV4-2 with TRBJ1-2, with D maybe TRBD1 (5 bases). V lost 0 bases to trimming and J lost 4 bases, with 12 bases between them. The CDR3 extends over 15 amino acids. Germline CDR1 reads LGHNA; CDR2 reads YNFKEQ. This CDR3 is CASSQDLGQAYGYTF. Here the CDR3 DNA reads TGTGCCAGCAGCCAAGATCTGGGGCAGGCCTATGGCTACACCTTC.

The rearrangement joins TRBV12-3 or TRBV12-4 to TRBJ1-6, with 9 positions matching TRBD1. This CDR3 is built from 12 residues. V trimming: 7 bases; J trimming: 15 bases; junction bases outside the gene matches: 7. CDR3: CASTRDRVNLHF. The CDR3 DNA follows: TGTGCCAGCACCCGGGACAGGGTAAACCTCCACTTT.

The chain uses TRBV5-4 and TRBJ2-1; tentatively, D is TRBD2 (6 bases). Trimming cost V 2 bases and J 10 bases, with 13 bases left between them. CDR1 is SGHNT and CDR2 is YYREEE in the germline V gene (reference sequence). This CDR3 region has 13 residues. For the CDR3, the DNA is TGTGCCAGCAGCTTTGCGCCGGGAGAGGAGCAGTTCTTC. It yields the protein CASSFAPGEEQFF.

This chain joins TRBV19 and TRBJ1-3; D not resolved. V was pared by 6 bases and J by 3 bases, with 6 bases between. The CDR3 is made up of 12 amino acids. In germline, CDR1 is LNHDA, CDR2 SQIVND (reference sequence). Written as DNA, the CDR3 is TGTGCCAGTAGGAAAAGTGGAAACACCATATATTTT. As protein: CASRKSGNTIYF.

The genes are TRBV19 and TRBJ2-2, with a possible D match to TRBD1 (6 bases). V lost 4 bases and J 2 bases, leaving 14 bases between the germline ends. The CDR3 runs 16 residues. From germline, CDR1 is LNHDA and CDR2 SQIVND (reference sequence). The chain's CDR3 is CASSRVPGQNTGELFF. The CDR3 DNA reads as TGTGCCAGTAGTAGGGTCCCGGGACAAAACACCGGGGAGCTGTTTTTT.

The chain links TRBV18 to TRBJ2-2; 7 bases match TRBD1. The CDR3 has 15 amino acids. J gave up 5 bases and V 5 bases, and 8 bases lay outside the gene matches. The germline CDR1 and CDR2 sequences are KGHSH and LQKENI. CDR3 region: CASSVAGGRTGELFF. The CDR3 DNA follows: TGTGCCAGCTCAGTCGCAGGGGGACGAACCGGGGAGCTGTTTTTT.

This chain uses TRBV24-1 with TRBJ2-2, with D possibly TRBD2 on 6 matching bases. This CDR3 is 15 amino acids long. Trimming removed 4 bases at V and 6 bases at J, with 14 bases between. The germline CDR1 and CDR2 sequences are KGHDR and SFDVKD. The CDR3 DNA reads TGTGCCACCAGTGACCAACGGGGGAAGGCCGGGGAGCTGTTTTTT. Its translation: CATSDQRGKAGELFF.